The present T cell receptor (beta chain) was sequenced within a study of OX40 agonist ivuxolimab in advanced cancers. Study summary: Age averaged about 66 years (range about 23 to 80), and 70% to 85% were male. Overall study results and limits: Patients who responded partially at 0.1-3.0 mg/kg showed clonal expansion ranking among the lowest.

Profiling relied on immunoSEQ multiplex PCR, and the TCRdb table lists in-frame clones only, not all of them. The sample has 75,000 to 95,000 clones, more than 70% seen once. This CDR3 is 17 amino acids long. Germline CDR1 is SGHRS and CDR2 is YFSETQ. V trimming: 0 bases; J trimming: 2 bases; junction bases outside the gene matches: 6. A word on this clone: Its specificity is not known.

This TCR was sampled from an adult with an advanced solid tumor such as melanoma, head and neck, liver or kidney cancer. V gene TRBV5-1 combines with J gene TRBJ2-2; 8 bases agree with TRBD1. This material consisted of CD4+ or CD8+ T cells sorted from blood, taken in a trial of the OX40 agonist ivuxolimab. CDR3 DNA sequence: TGCGCCAGCAGCTTGGTCGGGCAGGGGGCAAACACCGGGGAGCTGTTTTTT. Protein sequence: CASSLVGQGANTGELFF.